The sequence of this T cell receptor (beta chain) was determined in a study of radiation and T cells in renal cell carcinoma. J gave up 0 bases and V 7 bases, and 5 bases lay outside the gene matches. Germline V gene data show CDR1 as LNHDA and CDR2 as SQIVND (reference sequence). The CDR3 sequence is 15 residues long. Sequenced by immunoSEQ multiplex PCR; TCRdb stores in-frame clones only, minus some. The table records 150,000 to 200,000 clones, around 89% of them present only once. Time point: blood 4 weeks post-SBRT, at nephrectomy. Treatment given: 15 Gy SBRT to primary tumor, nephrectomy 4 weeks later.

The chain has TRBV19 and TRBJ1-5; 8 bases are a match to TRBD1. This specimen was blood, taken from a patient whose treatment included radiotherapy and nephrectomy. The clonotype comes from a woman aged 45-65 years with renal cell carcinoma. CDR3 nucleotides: TGTGCCAGTACGGAGACAGGGGATAGCAATCAGCCCCAGCATTTT. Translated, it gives CASTETGDSNQPQHF. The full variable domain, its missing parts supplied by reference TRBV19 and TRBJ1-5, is DGGITQSPKYLFRKEGQNVTLSCEQNLNHDAMYWYRQDPGQGLRLIYYSQIVNDFQKGDIAEGYSVSREKKESFPLTVTSAQKNPTAFYLCASTETGDSNQPQHFGDGTRLSIL.